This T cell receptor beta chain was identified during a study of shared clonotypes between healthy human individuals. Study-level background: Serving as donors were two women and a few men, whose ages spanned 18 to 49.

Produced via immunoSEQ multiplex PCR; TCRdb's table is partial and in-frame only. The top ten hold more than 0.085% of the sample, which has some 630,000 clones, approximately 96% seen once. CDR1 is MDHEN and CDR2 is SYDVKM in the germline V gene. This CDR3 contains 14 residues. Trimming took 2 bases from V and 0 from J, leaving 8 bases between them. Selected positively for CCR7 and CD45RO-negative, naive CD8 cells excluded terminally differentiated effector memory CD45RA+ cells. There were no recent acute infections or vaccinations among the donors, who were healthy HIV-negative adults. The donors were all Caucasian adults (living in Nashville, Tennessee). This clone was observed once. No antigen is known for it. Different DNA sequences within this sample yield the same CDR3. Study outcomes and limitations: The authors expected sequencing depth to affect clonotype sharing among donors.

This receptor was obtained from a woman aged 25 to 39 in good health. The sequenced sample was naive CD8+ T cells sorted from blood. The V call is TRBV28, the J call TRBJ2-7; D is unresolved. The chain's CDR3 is CASSLTGASYEQYF. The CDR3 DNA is TGTGCCAGCAGTTTAACTGGAGCCTCCTACGAGCAGTACTTC. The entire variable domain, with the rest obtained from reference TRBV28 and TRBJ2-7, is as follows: DVKVTQSSRYLVKRTGEKVFLECVQDMDHENMFWYRQDPGLGLRLIYFSYDVKMKEKGDIPEGYSVSREKKERFSLILESASTNQTSMYLCASSLTGASYEQYFGPGTRLTVT.